Sequencing of this T cell receptor beta chain was carried out in a study of Graves' ophthalmopathy and Graves' hyperthyroidism. RNA transcripts provided the template for amplifying TCR beta CDR3 regions. The library came from an HTBI-primed first-round RT-PCR and a second-round multiplex PCR. Via MiXCR, TCRdb re-called the multiplex PCR reads, giving one row per CDR3 protein. Altogether 650,000 to 800,000 distinct CDR3 sequences are present, more than 40% being singletons, with the ten largest covering roughly 3.5%. In its sample, this clonotype was seen many times. The diagnostic workup employed clinical symptoms, serum thyroxine, TRAb, thyroid ultrasound and orbital computed tomography. This CDR3 comprises 14 residues. In germline, CDR1 is SGHTA, CDR2 FQGNSA. Trimming took off 5 bases at V and 7 bases at J, with 18 bases between the two ends.

The TCR was taken from an adult man with Graves' ophthalmopathy. Input material: peripheral blood. This chain joins TRBV7-2 and TRBJ2-7; weak D call: TRBD2 (7 bases). The CDR3 sequence: CASSEGLGGQEQYF. In nucleotides, the CDR3 is TGTGCCAGCAGCGAAGGTCTCGGGGGGCAAGAGCAGTACTTC.